The clone carrying this T cell receptor beta chain was found many times. The antigen is unknown. The data originate from a study of CD8 T cells in ankylosing spondylitis. Study-wide results and caveats: Significantly higher representation of disease-linked clones was reported for matched ankylosing spondylitis synovial fluid. Blood of patients with ankylosing spondylitis appeared to be characterized by a TCR beta motif of seven or eight highly homologous variants. Previously reported in reactive arthritis synovial fluid and blood were some of the motif variants.

In TCRdb, the 5' RACE reads were re-called with MiXCR into one record per CDR3 protein. The sample includes about 510,000 distinct CDR3 sequences, 5.3% of them seen just once. Trimming stripped 0 bases from V and 9 bases from J, with 14 bases between. In germline, CDR1 is LGHNA, CDR2 YNFKEQ. The CDR3 consists of 14 residues. The clonotype was recovered from a male donor with ankylosing spondylitis. The sequenced material came from blood, either unsorted or a sorted T cell fraction (not recorded which). The chain employs TRBV4-2 and TRBJ2-5; D may be TRBD2 (6 bases). The CDR3: CASSQDRLDRAQYF. The CDR3 DNA sequence: TGTGCCAGCAGCCAAGACCGACTAGATAGGGCCCAGTACTTC.